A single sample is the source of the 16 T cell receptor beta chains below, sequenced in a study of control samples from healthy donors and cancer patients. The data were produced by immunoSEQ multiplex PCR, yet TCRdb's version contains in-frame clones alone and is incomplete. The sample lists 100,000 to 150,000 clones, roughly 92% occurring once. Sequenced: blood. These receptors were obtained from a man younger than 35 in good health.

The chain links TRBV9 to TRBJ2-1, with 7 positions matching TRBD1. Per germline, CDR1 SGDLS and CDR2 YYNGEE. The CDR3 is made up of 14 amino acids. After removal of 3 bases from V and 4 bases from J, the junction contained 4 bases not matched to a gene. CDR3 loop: CASSGGQDYNEQFF. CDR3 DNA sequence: TGTGCCAGCAGCGGCGGACAGGATTACAATGAGCAGTTCTTC.

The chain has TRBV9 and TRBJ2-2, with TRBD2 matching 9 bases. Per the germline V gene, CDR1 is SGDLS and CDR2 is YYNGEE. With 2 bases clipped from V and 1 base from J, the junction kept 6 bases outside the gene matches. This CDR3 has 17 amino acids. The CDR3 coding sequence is TGTGCCAGCAGCGTTTTTAGCGGGGGCCGGAACACCGGGGAGCTGTTTTTT. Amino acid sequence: CASSVFSGGRNTGELFF.

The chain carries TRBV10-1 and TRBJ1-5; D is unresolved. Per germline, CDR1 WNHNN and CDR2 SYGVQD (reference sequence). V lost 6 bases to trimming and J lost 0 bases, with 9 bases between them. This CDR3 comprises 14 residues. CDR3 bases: TGCGCCAGCAGGGCAGCGGATAGCAATCAGCCCCAGCATTTT. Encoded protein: CASRAADSNQPQHF.

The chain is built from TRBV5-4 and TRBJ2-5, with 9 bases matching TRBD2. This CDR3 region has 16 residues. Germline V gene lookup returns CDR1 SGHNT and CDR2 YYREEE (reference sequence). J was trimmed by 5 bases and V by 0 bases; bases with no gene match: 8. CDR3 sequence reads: CASSLGSGGLRETQYF. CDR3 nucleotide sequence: TGTGCCAGCAGCTTGGGTAGCGGGGGCCTCCGGGAGACCCAGTACTTC.

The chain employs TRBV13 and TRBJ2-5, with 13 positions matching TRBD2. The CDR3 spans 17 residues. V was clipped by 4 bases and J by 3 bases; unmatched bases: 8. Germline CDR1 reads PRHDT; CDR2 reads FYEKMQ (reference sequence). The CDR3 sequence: CASSSRSGTSGEETQYF. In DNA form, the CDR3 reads TGTGCCAGCAGCTCCCGCTCCGGGACTAGCGGGGAAGAGACCCAGTACTTC.

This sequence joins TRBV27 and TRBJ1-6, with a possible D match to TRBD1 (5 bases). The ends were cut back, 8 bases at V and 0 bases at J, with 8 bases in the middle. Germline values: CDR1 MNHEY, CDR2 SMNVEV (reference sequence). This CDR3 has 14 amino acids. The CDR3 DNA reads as TGTGCCAGCTCAGGGAGCTCCTATAATTCACCCCTCCACTTT. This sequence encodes CASSGSSYNSPLHF.

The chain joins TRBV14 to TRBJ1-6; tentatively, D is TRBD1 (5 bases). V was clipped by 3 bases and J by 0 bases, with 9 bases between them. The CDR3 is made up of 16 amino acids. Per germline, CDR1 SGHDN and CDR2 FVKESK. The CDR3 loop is CASSQGVSSYNSPLHF. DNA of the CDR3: TGTGCCAGCAGCCAGGGGGTCAGCTCCTATAATTCACCCCTCCACTTT.

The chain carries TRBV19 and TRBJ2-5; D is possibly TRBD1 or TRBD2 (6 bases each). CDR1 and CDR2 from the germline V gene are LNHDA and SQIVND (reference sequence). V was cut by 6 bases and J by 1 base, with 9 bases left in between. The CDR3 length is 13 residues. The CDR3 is CASSGGFQETQYF. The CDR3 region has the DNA TGTGCCAGTAGCGGGGGCTTCCAAGAGACCCAGTACTTC.

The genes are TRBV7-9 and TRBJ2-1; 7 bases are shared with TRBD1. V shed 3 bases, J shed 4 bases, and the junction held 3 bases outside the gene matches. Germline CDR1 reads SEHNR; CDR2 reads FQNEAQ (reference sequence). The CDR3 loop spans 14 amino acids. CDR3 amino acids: CASSLRTGYNEQFF. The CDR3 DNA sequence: TGTGCCAGCAGCTTGAGGACAGGATACAATGAGCAGTTCTTC.

CDR3 amino acids: CASSEFLQGYNSPLHF. CDR3 in DNA: TGTGCCAGCAGCGAATTTTTGCAGGGTTACAATTCACCCCTCCACTTT. The V gene is TRBV5-6, the J gene TRBJ1-6; the D gene is possibly TRBD1 (5 bases). V was clipped by 4 bases and J by 7 bases, with 18 bases between them. The length of the CDR3 is 16 residues. Germline V gene sequence: CDR1 SGHDT, CDR2 YYEEEE. The full variable domain, completed using reference TRBV5-6 and TRBJ1-6, is DAGVTQSPTHLIKTRGQQVTLRCSPKSGHDTVSWYQQALGQGPQFIFQYYEEEERQRGNFPDRFSGHQFPNYSSELNVNALLLGDSALYLCASSEFLQGYNSPLHFGNGTRLTVT.

The CDR3 nucleotides read TGTGCCAGCAGTGCCCTCGGGGGGTACCAAGAGACCCAGTACTTC. This encodes CASSALGGYQETQYF. The chain links TRBV6-2 or TRBV6-3 to TRBJ2-5; TRBD2 aligns across 7 bases. J gave up 0 bases and V 5 bases, and 6 bases lay outside the gene matches. The CDR3 spans 15 residues. Germline lookup yields CDR1 MNHEY and CDR2 SVGEGT.

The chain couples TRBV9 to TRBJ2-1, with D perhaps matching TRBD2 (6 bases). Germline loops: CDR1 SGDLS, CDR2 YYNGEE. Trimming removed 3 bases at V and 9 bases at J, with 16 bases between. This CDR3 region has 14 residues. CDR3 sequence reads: CASSGGVTMGEQFF. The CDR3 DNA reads TGTGCCAGCAGCGGGGGGGTCACTATGGGTGAGCAGTTCTTC.

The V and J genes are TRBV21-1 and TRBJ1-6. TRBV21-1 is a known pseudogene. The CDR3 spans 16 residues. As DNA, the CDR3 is TGTGCCATCTCCTCGGACGCCAGCTCCTATAATTCACCCCTCCACTTT. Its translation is CAISSDASSYNSPLHF.

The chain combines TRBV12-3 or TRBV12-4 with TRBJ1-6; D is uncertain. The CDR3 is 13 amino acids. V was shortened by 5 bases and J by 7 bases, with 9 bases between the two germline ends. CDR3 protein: CASSAYRNSPLHF. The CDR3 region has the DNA TGTGCCAGCAGTGCCTACCGGAATTCACCCCTCCACTTT.

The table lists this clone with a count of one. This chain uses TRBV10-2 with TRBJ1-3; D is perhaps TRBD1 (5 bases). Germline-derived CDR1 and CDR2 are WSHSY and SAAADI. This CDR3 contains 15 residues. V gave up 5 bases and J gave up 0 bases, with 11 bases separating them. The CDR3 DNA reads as TGCGCCAGCAGTAACGCAGGGAGCTCTGGAAACACCATATATTTT. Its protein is CASSNAGSSGNTIYF.

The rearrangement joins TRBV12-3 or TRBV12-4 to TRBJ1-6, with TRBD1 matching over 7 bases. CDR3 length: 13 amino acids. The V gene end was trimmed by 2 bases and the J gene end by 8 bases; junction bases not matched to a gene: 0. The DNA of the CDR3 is TGTGCCAGCAGTTTACAGGGGGATTCACCCCTCCACTTT. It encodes CASSLQGDSPLHF.